Listed below are T cell receptor beta chains from one sample, sequenced in a study of monozygotic twins with inflammatory bowel disease. Reprocessing the 5' RACE reads, TCRdb reports a single entry for every CDR3 protein and omits DNA. This sample contains over 110,000 distinct CDR3 sequences. The sequencing sample was made of blood. These receptors all stem from a human donor with ulcerative colitis or Crohn's disease, or a healthy co-twin of an affected twin (not recorded which). The CDR3 runs from the conserved cysteine through the conserved F or W.

>TRBJ2-7|TRBV7-2
CASSLGAEQYF
>TRBJ1-6|TRBV7-3
CASSFGQNYSPLHF
>TRBJ1-1|TRBV19
CASSIAGIRATEAFF
>TRBJ1-3|TRBV7-2
CASSISGQGGNTIYF
>TRBJ2-7|TRBV27
CASSFSDGRFYEQYF
>TRBJ1-2|TRBV4-1
CASSQPGQGYGYTF
>TRBJ1-5|TRBV20-1
CSARNRGLEPQHF
>TRBJ1-5|TRBV6-2/TRBV6-3
CASSYAAGSNQPQHF
>TRBJ2-4|TRBV10-3
CAISPWGTGEGQAKNIQYF
>TRBJ1-4|TRBV20-1
CSASGTPTNEKLFF
>TRBJ1-6|TRBV11-2
CASSFGPGQGSSPLHF
>TRBJ1-1|TRBV19
CASSGRYTEAFF
>TRBJ2-7|TRBV7-9
CASSSPTGTGRHEQYF
>TRBJ1-2|TRBV20-1
CSARDWRWEDGYTF
>TRBJ1-4|TRBV6-2/TRBV6-3
CASSYQTGGGEKLFF
>TRBJ2-5|TRBV4-2
CASSQSVGTGSETQYF
>TRBJ1-2|TRBV6-1
CASSQGRDREVYRYTF
>TRBJ2-1|TRBV18
CASSPPGREWEQFF
>TRBJ1-2|TRBV24-1
CATSPHTNYGYTF
>TRBJ1-5|TRBV5-4
CASSSGQHNQPQHF